The 9 T cell receptor beta chains in this list originate from one sample, sequenced in a study of CD8+ T cells in alopecia areata. RNA extraction was followed by reverse transcription into cDNA, which acted as the sequencing template. The assay was immunoSEQ multiplex PCR, and TCRdb's table has in-frame clones only and misses some. Here the sample spans 150,000 to 200,000 clones, less than 75% being singletons. The sequenced sample was CD8+ T cells sorted from blood, obtained at week 0. The origin of the receptors is a human donor with alopecia areata.

This chain uses TRBV5-1 with TRBJ2-1; 10 positions match TRBD2. V shed 4 bases and J 9 bases; nucleotides not matched to a gene: 4. This CDR3 is 13 amino acids long. Germline V gene data show CDR1 as SGHRS and CDR2 as YFSETQ. The CDR3 region is CASSPSGGGEQFF. The CDR3 DNA reads TGCGCCAGCAGCCCTAGCGGGGGAGGTGAGCAGTTCTTC.

The V gene is TRBV30, the J gene TRBJ2-2; D not resolved. Germline V gene lookup returns CDR1 GTSNPN and CDR2 SVGIG (reference sequence). The CDR3 has 11 amino acids. Trimming took 2 bases from V and 6 from J, leaving 4 bases between them. The CDR3 spells CAWSNPGELFF. The CDR3, as DNA: TGTGCCTGGAGTAACCCCGGGGAGCTGTTTTTT.

V and J are TRBV30 and TRBJ1-5, with TRBD1 matching over 8 bases. The V and J ends lost 5 bases and 0 bases, in that order; junction bases with no gene match: 0. Germline CDR1 is GTSNPN and CDR2 is SVGIG (reference sequence). This CDR3 contains 13 residues. In nucleotides, the CDR3 is TGTGCCTGGGGACAGGGTAGCAATCAGCCCCAGCATTTT. Its protein is CAWGQGSNQPQHF.

The chain links TRBV15 to TRBJ1-6; D gene unclear. Germline-derived CDR1 and CDR2 are LNHNV and YYDKDF (reference sequence). The CDR3 is made up of 15 amino acids. V was pared by 0 bases and J by 9 bases, with 12 bases between. For the CDR3, the DNA is TGTGCCACCAGCAGAGATGTGCACGTCAGTTCACCCCTCCACTTT. Translation gives CATSRDVHVSSPLHF.

The CDR3 bases are TGTGCCAGCAGTTACCGGGACCGTCTAGGATCACCCCTCCACTTT. Translation: CASSYRDRLGSPLHF. The rearrangement joins TRBV6-5 to TRBJ1-6, with D perhaps matching TRBD1 (5 bases). Germline V lookup: CDR1 MNHEY, CDR2 SVGAGI. V lost 2 bases and J lost 10, with 15 bases in between. The CDR3 is 15 amino acids.

This clone was seen just once. The rearrangement uses TRBV13 and TRBJ2-1; D ambiguous. V lost 3 bases to trimming and J lost 8 bases, with 8 bases between them. CDR1 and CDR2 from the germline V gene are PRHDT and FYEKMQ (reference sequence). The CDR3 length is 12 residues. The CDR3 here is CASSFQGDEQFF. CDR3 in DNA: TGTGCCAGCAGCTTTCAAGGAGATGAGCAGTTCTTC.

This clone showed up just a few times. The chain is built from TRBV29-1 and TRBJ1-2; 9 nucleotides agree with TRBD1. The length of the CDR3 is 13 residues. With V trimmed by 7 bases and J by 8 bases, 11 bases remained unmatched. Looked up from germline, CDR1 is SQVTM and CDR2 is ANQGSEA. CDR3: CSGGGDRVAGYTF. In nucleotides, the CDR3 is TGCAGCGGGGGCGGGGACAGGGTCGCCGGCTACACCTTC.

Here the CDR3 reads CASSTTLSGGAGGETQYF. Here the CDR3 DNA reads TGTGCCAGCAGCACAACGCTTAGCGGGGGGGCAGGTGGAGAGACCCAGTACTTC. The chain couples TRBV13 to TRBJ2-5, with 11 nucleotides matching TRBD2. Germline values: CDR1 PRHDT, CDR2 FYEKMQ (reference sequence). CDR3 length equals 18 residues. V lost 5 bases and J lost 4; bases outside the gene matches: 15.

This chain links TRBV27 with TRBJ1-5, with 7 bases matching TRBD1. V lost 5 bases, J lost 3 bases, and 13 bases stayed unmatched. Germline V lookup: CDR1 MNHEY, CDR2 SMNVEV (reference sequence). The CDR3 spans 17 residues. The CDR3 DNA is TGTGCCAGCAGTCCAAAAACAGGGACAGATTACAATCAGCCCCAGCATTTT. It specifies CASSPKTGTDYNQPQHF.